This is a list of T cell receptor beta chains from one sample in a study of T cell repertoires in cytomegalovirus infection. From the reads, TCRdb called clonotypes with MiXCR, one entry per CDR3 protein. The sample records about 180,000 distinct CDR3 sequences, approximately 18% being singletons. Sequences were obtained from CD8+ T cells from PBMCs. The receptors shown here come from a human donor in good health (CMV status not recorded). Some clones in this sample may be carry-over from other donors' samples. The CDR3 runs from the conserved cysteine through the conserved F or W. Each record gives: J gene, V gene, CDR3 protein.

J gene: TRBJ1-2
V gene: TRBV7-9
CDR3 protein: CASSFPAGVNYGYTF

J gene: TRBJ2-7
V gene: TRBV9
CDR3 protein: CASSEQGEGYEQYF

J gene: TRBJ2-1
V gene: TRBV5-1
CDR3 protein: CASSLSTGTLYNEQFF

J gene: TRBJ1-1
V gene: TRBV7-8
CDR3 protein: CASSFFSGAMRAEAFF

J gene: TRBJ2-2
V gene: TRBV20-1
CDR3 protein: CSVRGWADTGELFF

J gene: TRBJ2-3
V gene: TRBV6-2/TRBV6-3
CDR3 protein: CASSAGLEVRADTQYF

J gene: TRBJ1-1
V gene: TRBV19
CDR3 protein: CASSMDAGDDTEAFF

J gene: TRBJ2-7
V gene: TRBV4-1
CDR3 protein: CASSQDRVGSYEQYF

J gene: TRBJ2-7
V gene: TRBV29-1
CDR3 protein: CSVVTGSSYEQYF

J gene: TRBJ2-3
V gene: TRBV28
CDR3 protein: CASSLGQGVRDTQYF

J gene: TRBJ1-2
V gene: TRBV4-2
CDR3 protein: CASSQVLSQSYGYTF

J gene: TRBJ2-7
V gene: TRBV7-9
CDR3 protein: CASSLDGNEQYF

J gene: TRBJ2-2
V gene: TRBV20-1
CDR3 protein: CSAPTSGGDGELFF

J gene: TRBJ2-7
V gene: TRBV30
CDR3 protein: CAWSSGGSYEQYF

J gene: TRBJ2-3
V gene: TRBV20-1
CDR3 protein: CSARPPGFEDTQYF

J gene: TRBJ2-1
V gene: TRBV6-2/TRBV6-3
CDR3 protein: CASSYPTSGGPNNEQFF

J gene: TRBJ2-5
V gene: TRBV7-8
CDR3 protein: CASSPGSRETQYF

J gene: TRBJ1-2
V gene: TRBV6-1
CDR3 protein: CASGEGGYGYTF

J gene: TRBJ1-2
V gene: TRBV5-1
CDR3 protein: CASSFESGADGYTF

J gene: TRBJ1-1
V gene: TRBV4-1
CDR3 protein: CASSQVYDRATEAFF

J gene: TRBJ1-2
V gene: TRBV7-7
CDR3 protein: CASSHGPLRDRVAGYTF

J gene: TRBJ1-1
V gene: TRBV29-1
CDR3 protein: CSPYLGTEAFF

J gene: TRBJ2-2
V gene: TRBV4-3
CDR3 protein: CASSQDIGLSLNTGELFF

J gene: TRBJ1-5
V gene: TRBV28
CDR3 protein: CASSSPTGQGDVGNQPQHF

J gene: TRBJ1-1
V gene: TRBV25-1
CDR3 protein: CASSGRGNTEAFF

J gene: TRBJ1-2
V gene: TRBV4-3
CDR3 protein: CASSRTVSSNYGYTF

J gene: TRBJ1-5
V gene: TRBV28
CDR3 protein: CASSEAYSQPQHF

J gene: TRBJ1-5
V gene: TRBV4-1
CDR3 protein: CASSQDLGNQPQHF

J gene: TRBJ2-2
V gene: TRBV4-1
CDR3 protein: CASSQPGTGELFF

J gene: TRBJ1-2
V gene: TRBV4-3
CDR3 protein: CASSQDVGQDYGYTF

J gene: TRBJ2-1
V gene: TRBV20-1
CDR3 protein: CSARELAASPLEFF

J gene: TRBJ2-1
V gene: TRBV6-6
CDR3 protein: CASSYSLLEQFF

J gene: TRBJ2-5
V gene: TRBV20-1
CDR3 protein: CSAKPRAFQETQYF

J gene: TRBJ2-1
V gene: TRBV9
CDR3 protein: CASTHDSYNEQFF

J gene: TRBJ1-1
V gene: TRBV6-5
CDR3 protein: CASSYSDKMNTEAFF

J gene: TRBJ1-2
V gene: TRBV7-2
CDR3 protein: CASSLKTNYYGYTF

J gene: TRBJ1-2
V gene: TRBV29-1
CDR3 protein: CSGTGDFGYTF

J gene: TRBJ2-2
V gene: TRBV27
CDR3 protein: CASSLPSGGNTGELFF

J gene: TRBJ2-7
V gene: TRBV20-1
CDR3 protein: CSARDLGQPGQYEQYF

J gene: TRBJ2-1
V gene: TRBV7-2
CDR3 protein: CASSLEHGGLSYNEQFF

J gene: TRBJ2-2
V gene: TRBV7-9
CDR3 protein: CASSSPGLAANTGELFF

J gene: TRBJ1-2
V gene: TRBV2
CDR3 protein: CASSEAPGLYGYTF

J gene: TRBJ2-3
V gene: TRBV12-3/TRBV12-4
CDR3 protein: CASPPTGVNTDTQYF

J gene: TRBJ2-7
V gene: TRBV7-8
CDR3 protein: CASSEEPDYEQYF

J gene: TRBJ2-1
V gene: TRBV7-6
CDR3 protein: CASSLAGGDPTLSFF

J gene: TRBJ2-3
V gene: TRBV7-2
CDR3 protein: CASSYHRGWRYTDTQYF

J gene: TRBJ2-1
V gene: TRBV7-6
CDR3 protein: CASSLAGGTLNEQFF

J gene: TRBJ2-5
V gene: TRBV12-3/TRBV12-4
CDR3 protein: CASSPVGGAGTQYF

J gene: TRBJ2-1
V gene: TRBV12-5
CDR3 protein: CASGFGLDEQFF

J gene: TRBJ2-2
V gene: TRBV10-3
CDR3 protein: CAISESVGADTGELFF

J gene: TRBJ2-7
V gene: TRBV12-3/TRBV12-4
CDR3 protein: CASSEGGLEQYF

J gene: TRBJ2-7
V gene: TRBV7-9
CDR3 protein: CASSSPGSYSYEQYF

J gene: TRBJ1-1
V gene: TRBV7-2
CDR3 protein: CASRPEAFF